The next 22 T cell receptor beta chains were all read from a single sample in a study of blood T cell repertoires in COVID-19. The protocol was immunoSEQ multiplex PCR, while the TCRdb copy is restricted to in-frame clones and leaves out a portion. Among 100,000 or so clones, 80% to 90% were seen once, and the ten largest hold approximately 2.6%. The source material was PBMCs or T cells enriched from blood (not recorded which). Every receptor here comes from a woman in her forties or fifties who had recovered from COVID-19.

The chain links TRBV6-5 to TRBJ2-7, with a possible D match to TRBD1 (6 bases). The germline CDR1 and CDR2 sequences are MNHEY and SVGAGI. The V end lost 6 bases, the J end lost 2 bases, and 14 bases lay between the germline ends. The CDR3 is 14 residues long. CDR3 sequence reads: CASSRTGLTYEQYF. In DNA form, the CDR3 reads TGTGCCAGCAGCCGAACAGGGCTAACCTACGAGCAGTACTTC.

The J gene is TRBJ1-4, the V gene TRBV19; 9 positions agree with TRBD1. The CDR3 has 16 amino acids. The J segment lost 8 bases and the V segment lost 6 bases, leaving 13 bases of the junction unmatched. CDR1 and CDR2 (germline): LNHDA, SQIVND (reference sequence). The CDR3 DNA follows: TGTGCCAGTAGCCCATCTTCCGGGACAGGGAACGAAAAACTGTTTTTT. Translation: CASSPSSGTGNEKLFF.

This clone appeared a single time. The chain carries TRBV4-2 and TRBJ1-2; D is uncertain. Trimming cost V 4 bases and J 3 bases, with 15 bases left between them. Germline-derived CDR1 and CDR2 are LGHNA and YNFKEQ. This CDR3 comprises 15 residues. The CDR3 coding sequence is TGTGCCAGCAGCCCCATCACCCTGAGGGACTATGGCTACACCTTC. Amino acid sequence: CASSPITLRDYGYTF.

The chain links TRBV5-4 to TRBJ1-2; 7 nucleotides line up with TRBD1. The CDR3 contains 15 residues. Germline V gene data show CDR1 as SGHNT and CDR2 as YYREEE (reference sequence). Trimming at V came to 0 bases and at J to 5 bases, leaving 7 bases not matched to a gene. CDR3 in amino acids: CASSLGRGTEYGYTF. CDR3 DNA: TGTGCCAGCAGCTTGGGTAGGGGGACAGAGTATGGCTACACCTTC. The entire variable domain, with the rest obtained from reference TRBV5-4 and TRBJ1-2, is as follows: ETGVTQSPTHLIKTRGQQVTLRCSSQSGHNTVSWYQQALGQGPQFIFQYYREEENGRGNFPPRFSGLQFPNYSSELNVNALELDDSALYLCASSLGRGTEYGYTFGSGTRLTVV.

The CDR3 region has the DNA TGTGCCAGCAGCCGCCCCGGACAGCCACTCACCGGGGAGCTGTTTTTT. Translation: CASSRPGQPLTGELFF. The chain joins TRBV27 to TRBJ2-2; D perhaps matches TRBD1 (6 bases). The germline V gene has CDR1 MNHEY and CDR2 SMNVEV (reference sequence). V was cut by 6 bases and J by 4 bases, with 18 bases left in between. This CDR3 is built from 16 residues.

V usage is TRBV7-9 and J usage is TRBJ2-2, with 11 positions matching TRBD1. Trimming took 5 bases from V and 6 from J; bases not matched to a gene: 8. The CDR3 totals 16 residues. The germline V gene has CDR1 SEHNR and CDR2 FQNEAQ (reference sequence). CDR3 region: CASSPGQGARPGELFF. Here the CDR3 DNA reads TGTGCCAGCAGCCCAGGACAGGGGGCTCGTCCCGGGGAGCTGTTTTTT.

The gene calls are TRBV5-1 and TRBJ2-1; D is unclear. CDR1 and CDR2 (germline): SGHRS, YFSETQ. This CDR3 contains 13 residues. V lost 0 bases and J 7 bases, leaving 8 bases between the germline ends. The CDR3 nucleotides read TGCGCCAGCAGCTTGGTTCGAGGTAATGAGCAGTTCTTC. Amino acid sequence: CASSLVRGNEQFF.

The CDR3 coding sequence is TGTGCCAGTAGTAGCGGAGGCGGGGCTGGGAATCAGCCCCAGCATTTT. Translated, it gives CASSSGGGAGNQPQHF. The V gene is TRBV19, the J gene TRBJ1-5; D may be TRBD1 (5 bases). CDR3 length: 16 residues. Trimming took off 4 bases at V and 4 bases at J, with 17 bases between the two ends. The germline V gene encodes CDR1 LNHDA and CDR2 SQIVND (reference sequence).

The chain combines TRBV9 with TRBJ2-5, with 11 bases matching TRBD2. The CDR3 is made up of 17 amino acids. Germline loops: CDR1 SGDLS, CDR2 YYNGEE. The V segment lost 4 bases and the J segment 3 bases; nucleotides outside the gene matches: 11. CDR3 DNA: TGTGCCAGCAGCCCAGGGGTTAGCGGGGGGGAAAAAGAGACCCAGTACTTC. Protein sequence: CASSPGVSGGEKETQYF.

This sequence joins TRBV19 and TRBJ1-5; TRBD1 might be the D (6 bases). Germline CDR1 and CDR2: LNHDA and SQIVND (reference sequence). CDR3 length equals 15 residues. The V end lost 1 base, the J end lost 7 bases, and 14 bases lay between the germline ends. This CDR3 is CASSIAARGLQPQHF. The CDR3 DNA is TGTGCCAGTAGTATAGCGGCCAGGGGACTACAGCCCCAGCATTTT.

CDR3 DNA sequence: TGTGCCAGCTCCCCCGGACAGTGGGGGAACACTGAAGCTTTCTTT. Translation: CASSPGQWGNTEAFF. The chain employs TRBV18 and TRBJ1-1; possible D gene TRBD1, 6 bases. CDR3 length: 15 amino acids. Germline CDR1 and CDR2: KGHSH and LQKENI. V lost 6 bases, J lost 1 base, and 15 bases lay in between.

DNA for the CDR3: TGTGCCAGCAGTGAAGAGGATAGCTCGTATGATGAGCAGTTCTTC. This codes for CASSEEDSSYDEQFF. The chain recombines TRBV25-1 with TRBJ2-1; D not resolved. Trimming pared 2 bases from V and 8 bases from J, leaving 16 bases between. The CDR3 covers 15 residues. From germline, CDR1 is MGHDK and CDR2 SYGVNS.

J is TRBJ2-3 and V is TRBV24-1, with TRBD1 as a possible D gene (6 bases). The germline V gene has CDR1 KGHDR and CDR2 SFDVKD. Deletions cut 8 bases from V and 4 bases from J, with 12 bases between. CDR3 length: 13 residues. Written as DNA, the CDR3 is TGTGCCACCAACAGGGACGGGGCAGATACGCAGTATTTT. Amino acid sequence: CATNRDGADTQYF.

This clone was seen at least ten times. The chain has TRBV10-1 and TRBJ1-2; TRBD1 might be the D (5 bases). The CDR3 sequence is 14 residues long. V was cut by 8 bases and J by 2 bases, with 15 bases left in between. The germline V gene encodes CDR1 WNHNN and CDR2 SYGVQD (reference sequence). CDR3 sequence: CASFTGTLNYGYTF. The DNA of the CDR3 is TGCGCCAGCTTCACCGGGACTTTAAACTATGGCTACACCTTC.

The chain recombines TRBV7-3 with TRBJ1-1, with D possibly being TRBD1 (5 bases). Germline-derived CDR1 and CDR2 are SGHTA and FQGTGA. The CDR3 length is 13 residues. V lost 2 bases, J lost 6 bases, and 10 bases lay in between. CDR3 sequence: CASSLLGGAEAFF. DNA for the CDR3: TGTGCCAGCAGCTTACTTGGGGGGGCTGAAGCTTTCTTT.

The J gene is TRBJ1-3, the V gene TRBV5-1; D unclear. Germline loops: CDR1 SGHRS, CDR2 YFSETQ. Trimming cost V 5 bases and J 0 bases, with 9 bases left between them. This CDR3 spans 14 amino acids. The CDR3 loop is CASSEGSSGNTIYF. Written as DNA, the CDR3 is TGCGCCAGCAGTGAGGGCAGCTCTGGAAACACCATATATTTT.

The chain couples TRBV19 to TRBJ2-1; 10 bases are shared with TRBD1. The junction had 10 bases not matched to a gene; V was cut back by 5 bases and J by 9 bases. Looked up from germline, CDR1 is LNHDA and CDR2 is SQIVND (reference sequence). CDR3 length: 15 residues. The CDR3 DNA follows: TGTGCCAGTAGTTGGGACAGGGGATTGTATGGTGAGCAGTTCTTC. Translation gives CASSWDRGLYGEQFF.

The chain employs TRBV5-4 and TRBJ1-2, with D perhaps matching TRBD1 (6 bases). With 1 base removed from V and 8 bases from J, the gap between germline ends came to 18 bases. This CDR3 region has 15 residues. The V gene's germline CDR1 is SGHNT and CDR2 YYREEE (reference sequence). As DNA, the CDR3 is TGTGCCAGCAGCTTGTTATCAGGGGAAGGAGAAGGCTACACCTTC. This encodes CASSLLSGEGEGYTF.

The chain couples TRBV28 to TRBJ1-6; D remains unclear. The ends were cut back, 8 bases at V and 0 bases at J, with 11 bases in the middle. There are 15 residues in the CDR3. Germline V lookup: CDR1 MDHEN, CDR2 SYDVKM. The CDR3 loop is CASLAKSSYNSPLHF. The CDR3 region has the DNA TGTGCCAGCCTAGCGAAAAGCTCCTATAATTCACCCCTCCACTTT.

A remark on this clone: This sample also contains other DNA sequences that code for the same CDR3. The chain uses TRBV27 and TRBJ2-7, with 10 bases that match TRBD2. CDR1 and CDR2 from the germline V gene are MNHEY and SMNVEV (reference sequence). V lost 6 bases to trimming and J lost 2 bases; unmatched junction nucleotides: 7. CDR3 length: 15 residues. DNA for the CDR3: TGTGCCAGCAGGGTACTAGCGGGACCCGCCTACGAGCAGTACTTC. Residues: CASRVLAGPAYEQYF.

This clone appeared a single time. The chain combines TRBV11-2 with TRBJ2-7, with TRBD1 as a possible D gene (5 bases). Between the trimmed V and J ends, which lost 6 bases and 5 bases, there was a span of 14 bases. The CDR3 covers 13 residues. Germline assignment: CDR1 SGHAT and CDR2 FQNNGV. This chain's CDR3 is CASRLGLNNEQYF. The DNA for the CDR3 is TGTGCCAGCAGGCTGGGGCTCAACAACGAGCAGTACTTC.

The chain recombines TRBV7-9 with TRBJ2-1; 13 bases are shared with TRBD2. In germline, CDR1 is SEHNR, CDR2 FQNEAQ (reference sequence). With 5 bases clipped from V and 7 bases from J, the junction kept 17 bases outside the gene matches. This CDR3 region has 19 residues. CDR3 residues: CASSPRTGGTSGILNEQFF. CDR3 in DNA: TGTGCCAGCAGCCCGCGGACAGGGGGGACTAGCGGGATCCTGAATGAGCAGTTCTTC.